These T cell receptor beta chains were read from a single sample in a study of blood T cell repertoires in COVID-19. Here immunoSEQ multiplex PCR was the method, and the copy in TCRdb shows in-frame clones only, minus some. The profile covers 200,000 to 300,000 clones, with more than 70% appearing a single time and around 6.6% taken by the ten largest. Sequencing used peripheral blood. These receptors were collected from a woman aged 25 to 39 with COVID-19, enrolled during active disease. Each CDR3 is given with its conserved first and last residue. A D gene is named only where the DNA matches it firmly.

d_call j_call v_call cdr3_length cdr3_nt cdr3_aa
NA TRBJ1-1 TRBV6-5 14 TGTGCCAGCAGTTACTCGTACATGAACACTGAAGCTTTCTTT CASSYSYMNTEAFF
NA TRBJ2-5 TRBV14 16 TGTGCCAGCAGCCCCCTAGGGCAGGGTTTCCAAGAGACCCAGTACTTC CASSPLGQGFQETQYF
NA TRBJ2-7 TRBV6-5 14 TGTGCCAGCAGTTTATACGGGACATCCCGGGAGCAGTACTTC CASSLYGTSREQYF
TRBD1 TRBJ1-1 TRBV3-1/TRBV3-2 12 TGTGCCAGCAGCCAACGACAGGGGAGAGCTTTCTTT CASSQRQGRAFF
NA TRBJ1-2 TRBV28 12 TGTGCCAGCAGTAGGGGGGGTGATGGCTACACCTTC CASSRGGDGYTF
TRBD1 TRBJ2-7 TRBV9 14 TGTGCCAGCAGCGTAGGAGGAGACAGGGCTAATTGGGACTTC CASSVGGDRANWDF
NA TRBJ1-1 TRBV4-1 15 TGCGCCAGCAGCCAAGAGCCCCCTTCGGGCACTGAAGCTTTCTTT CASSQEPPSGTEAFF
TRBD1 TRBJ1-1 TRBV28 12 TGTGCCAGCAGTTGGGACAGGGGGAAACCTTTCTTT CASSWDRGKPFF
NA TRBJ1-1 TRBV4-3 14 TGCGCCAGCAGCCCCCCCGACAGGAACACTGAAGCTTTCTTT CASSPPDRNTEAFF
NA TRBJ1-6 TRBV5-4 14 TGTGCCAGCAGCTGGCAGGTAGATAATTCACCCCTCCACTTT CASSWQVDNSPLHF
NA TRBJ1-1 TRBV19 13 TGTGCCAGTAGGTTTGGACAGAACACTGAAGCTTTCTTT CASRFGQNTEAFF
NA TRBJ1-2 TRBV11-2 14 TGTGCCAGCAGCATGGGGCACGGTTCCGGTGGCTACACCTTC CASSMGHGSGGYTF
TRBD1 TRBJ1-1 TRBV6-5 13 TGTGCCAGCAGTCGACCGGGACAGGGTGTGCCTTTCTTT CASSRPGQGVPFF
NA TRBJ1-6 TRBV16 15 TGTGCCAGCAGCCAGAGAGTAGGGGTTCCGTCACCCCTCCACTTT CASSQRVGVPSPLHF
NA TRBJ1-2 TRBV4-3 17 TGCGCCAGCAGCCCCAGGGGTTCCGGTGTGGTCAACTATGGCTACACCTTC CASSPRGSGVVNYGYTF
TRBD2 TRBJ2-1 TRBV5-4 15 TGTGCCAGCAGCTACCCGACTAGCGGGGGCTTTGAGCAGTTCTTC CASSYPTSGGFEQFF
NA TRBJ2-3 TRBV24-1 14 TGTGCCACCAGTGATTTGCAAATGAGAGCTACGCAGTATTTT CATSDLQMRATQYF
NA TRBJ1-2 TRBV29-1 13 TGCAGCGTTGAGGGGAGGGATAACTATGGCTACACCTTC CSVEGRDNYGYTF